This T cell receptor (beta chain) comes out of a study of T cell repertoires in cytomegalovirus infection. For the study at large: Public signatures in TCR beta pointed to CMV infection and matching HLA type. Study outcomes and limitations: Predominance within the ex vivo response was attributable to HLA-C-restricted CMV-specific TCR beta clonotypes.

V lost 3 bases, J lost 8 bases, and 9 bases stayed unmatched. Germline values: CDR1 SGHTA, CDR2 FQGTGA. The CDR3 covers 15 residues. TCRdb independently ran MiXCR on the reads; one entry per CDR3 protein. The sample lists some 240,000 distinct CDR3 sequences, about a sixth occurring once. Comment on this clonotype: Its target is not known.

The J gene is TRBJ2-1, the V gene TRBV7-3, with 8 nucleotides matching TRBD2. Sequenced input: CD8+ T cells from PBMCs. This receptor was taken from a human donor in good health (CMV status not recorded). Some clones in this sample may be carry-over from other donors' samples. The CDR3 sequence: CASSLVGNSGDEQFF. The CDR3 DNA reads TGTGCCAGCAGCTTGGTAGGAAATAGCGGGGATGAGCAGTTCTTC.